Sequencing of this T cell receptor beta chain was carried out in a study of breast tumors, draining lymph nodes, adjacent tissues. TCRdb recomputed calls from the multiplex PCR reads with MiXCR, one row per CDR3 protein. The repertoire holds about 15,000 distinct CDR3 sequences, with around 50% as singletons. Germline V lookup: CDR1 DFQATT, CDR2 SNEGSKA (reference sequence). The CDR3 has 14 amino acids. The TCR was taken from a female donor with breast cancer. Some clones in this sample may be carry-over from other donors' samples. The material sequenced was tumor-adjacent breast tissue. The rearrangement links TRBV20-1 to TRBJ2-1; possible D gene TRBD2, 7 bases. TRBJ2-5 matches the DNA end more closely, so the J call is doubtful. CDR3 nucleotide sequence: TGCAGTGCGCCGAGGGGGGGCGGTAGGGAGACCCAGTACTTC. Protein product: CSAPRGGGRETQYF.